This T cell receptor beta chain is from a study of blood T cell repertoires in COVID-19. Across the whole study: T cells, B-cell-depleted T cells, or PBMCs provided the cDNA or gDNA that served as material.

Trimming left V 5 bases short and J 9 bases short, with 20 bases between. This CDR3 comprises 15 residues. CDR1 is SGHTA, CDR2 FQGTGA, per germline. The authors' processing: For nucleated cells, counts were estimated from reference gene primer amplification. The data were produced by immunoSEQ multiplex PCR, yet TCRdb's version contains in-frame clones alone and is incomplete. V and J calls and clone size are copied from that table; D and trimming were computed from the DNA. Of around 200,000 clones listed, almost 90% are singletons. This clonotype was obtained from a man between 18 and 35 years old with active or convalescent COVID-19. Sequenced sample: peripheral blood. V is TRBV7-3 and J is TRBJ2-1, with D maybe TRBD2 (5 bases). The CDR3 here is CASSPFPGSDGEQFF. CDR3 nucleotides: TGTGCCAGCAGCCCCTTCCCAGGTAGCGACGGTGAGCAGTTCTTC.